The clone carrying this T cell receptor (beta chain) is judged medium-sized. A unique molecular identifier was carried by every single TCR cDNA molecule. TCRdb fed the 5' RACE reads into MiXCR, producing one record per CDR3 protein. In the table there are about 4,400 distinct CDR3 sequences, over 20% of which are singletons. V trimming: 0 bases; J trimming: 1 base; junction bases outside the gene matches: 5. The germline CDR1 and CDR2 sequences are SGHRS and YFSETQ. There are 17 residues in the CDR3. The data belong to a study of spatial heterogeneity in lung cancer. Study information: Combinations of a unique TCR and a UMI were tallied in raw reads, and on average each appeared more than ten times.

Time point denoted: sample taken at primary tumor resection. Unsorted whole RNA from tumor, nontumor lung or frozen PBMC underwent sequencing. Patients with untreated early-stage non-small cell lung cancer, numbering 72, were the donors. Sequencing used normal lung tissue next to the tumor, obtained at surgery. This rearrangement joins TRBV5-1 to TRBJ2-5; 11 bases line up with TRBD2. This TCR came from a female donor with early-stage non-small cell lung cancer. CDR3 DNA sequence: TGCGCCAGCAGCTTGGGCCAGCTAGCGGGGGGCCAAGAGACCCAGTACTTC. Protein: CASSLGQLAGGQETQYF.